The present T cell receptor (beta chain) was sequenced within a study of blood T cells in healthy people across ages. The donors, all healthy, were Caucasians living in Russia, aged 6 to 90. A second PCR, run for about 6 to 12 cycles, used a sample-barcoded 5' primer plus a J-beta primer mix. TCRdb redid the calling of the 5' RACE reads with MiXCR, one entry per CDR3 protein. The table has about 1.6 million distinct CDR3 sequences, around 35% seen once. The CDR3 length is 13 residues. Germline V CDR1 and CDR2: GTSNPN, SVGIG (reference sequence). Comment on this clonotype: Relative to the germline gene, one junction end is altered; a read error may explain this.

The receptor comes from a woman in her 30s in good health. Sequenced sample: blood. The chain recombines TRBV30 with TRBJ2-1; no clear D. The CDR3 nucleotides read TGTGCCTGGAGTTTTTCGTCCTACAACGAGCAGTTCTTC. Translating gives CAWSFSSYNEQFF.